A single sample is the source of the 8 T cell receptor beta chains below, sequenced in a study of cytomegalovirus exposure and HLA in healthy donors. PCR employed 60 Vbeta and 13 Jbeta primers. TCRdb's table, derived via immunoSEQ multiplex PCR, lists solely in-frame clones and lacks some. The data hold about 130,000 clones, with roughly two thirds observed a single time. The sequenced sample was PBMCs. Source of these receptors: a young man in good health and CMV-seropositive.

Concerning this clone itself: At the DNA level, this CDR3 is encoded by other sequences in the same sample as well. The chain uses TRBV4-1 and TRBJ1-4; tentatively, D is TRBD1 (6 bases). CDR3 length: 21 amino acids. The germline CDR1 and CDR2 sequences are MGHRA and YSYEKL. The V end lost 0 bases, the J end lost 7 bases, and 30 bases lay between the germline ends. CDR3 region: CASSQERGWGYRAGEGEKLFF. CDR3 in DNA: TGCGCCAGCAGCCAAGAGAGGGGATGGGGATACAGGGCGGGGGAGGGTGAAAAACTGTTTTTT.

This clone came up a few times. V and J are TRBV10-3 and TRBJ2-7; TRBD1 matches 9 bases. The CDR3 extends over 13 amino acids. From germline, CDR1 is ENHRY and CDR2 SYGVKD. J lost 10 bases, V lost 11 bases, and 15 bases had no gene match. CDR3 nucleotides: TGTGCCTGCCATGGACAGGGGAACTCTAGACAGTACTTC. Its protein product is CACHGQGNSRQYF.

This chain joins TRBV7-9 and TRBJ1-2; unclear D gene. CDR1 and CDR2 from the germline V gene are SEHNR and FQNEAQ (reference sequence). The V and J ends lost 5 bases and 5 bases respectively, with 12 bases between them. The CDR3 extends over 13 amino acids. The CDR3 DNA reads as TGTGCCAGCAGCCCCCCGTCGGTATATGGCTACACCTTC. Translated: CASSPPSVYGYTF.

The genes are TRBV27 and TRBJ2-3; TRBD2 matches 11 bases. The CDR3 is 16 residues long. The V gene's germline CDR1 is MNHEY and CDR2 SMNVEV (reference sequence). The trim removed 6 bases at V and 0 bases at J, leaving 5 bases unmatched. This CDR3 is CASRRLAGWSTDTQYF. The CDR3 DNA reads as TGTGCCAGCAGACGACTAGCGGGATGGAGCACAGATACGCAGTATTTT.

This clone was seen once. V and J are TRBV29-1 and TRBJ2-7, with D possibly being TRBD2 (6 bases). Germline CDR1 SQVTM, CDR2 ANQGSEA. V shed 7 bases and J shed 3 bases, with 10 bases lying between them. This CDR3 contains 11 residues. CDR3 nucleotides: TGCAGCGCCGCGCGGGGCTACGAGCAGTACTTC. Translating it yields CSAARGYEQYF.

V gene TRBV11-3 combines with J gene TRBJ2-3, with D maybe TRBD2 (5 bases). V lost 6 bases, J lost 1 base, and 14 bases lay in between. Germline CDR1 is SGHNT and CDR2 is YENEEA. The CDR3 runs 15 residues. The CDR3 reads CASSRGVGGTDTQYF. The CDR3 bases are TGTGCCAGCAGTCGGGGAGTTGGCGGCACAGATACGCAGTATTTT.

With regard to this clone: The junction differs from germline at one of its ends, possibly a read error. V and J are TRBV7-9 and TRBJ2-1; tentatively, D is TRBD1 (8 bases). Germline CDR1 and CDR2: SEHNR and FQNEAQ (reference sequence). This CDR3 spans 16 amino acids. CDR3: CSSSGTQGGSYNEQFF. Here the CDR3 DNA reads TGTTCCAGCAGCGGGACACAGGGGGGGTCCTACAATGAGCAGTTCTTC.

The V call is TRBV6-4, the J call TRBJ2-1, with 10 bases aligning to TRBD2. V shed 6 bases, J shed 9 bases, and the junction held 11 bases outside the gene matches. The germline CDR1 and CDR2 sequences are MRHNA and SNTAGT. The CDR3 runs to 15 residues. The CDR3 nucleotides read TGTGCCAGCAGCCATTCTAGCGGGAGTGGAGCTGAGCAGTTCTTC. This translates into CASSHSSGSGAEQFF.